This T cell receptor (beta chain) was identified during a study of OX40 agonist ivuxolimab in advanced cancers. Sequencing was performed with immunoSEQ multiplex PCR; in TCRdb, only in-frame clones are kept and a portion is missing. The sample records about 91,000 clones, around 87% being singletons. CDR3 size: 14 residues. V lost 3 bases and J 4 bases, leaving 12 bases between the germline ends. Germline V gene lookup returns CDR1 SGHNT and CDR2 YENEEA. This clonotype was obtained from an adult with an advanced solid tumor such as melanoma, head and neck, liver or kidney cancer. The chain joins TRBV11-3 to TRBJ2-5, with D perhaps matching TRBD1 or TRBD2 (5 bases each). Material: CD4+ or CD8+ T cells sorted from blood, obtained in a trial of the OX40 agonist ivuxolimab. The CDR3 sequence is CASSFGTAGETQYF. CDR3 bases: TGTGCCAGCAGCTTCGGGACGGCCGGAGAGACCCAGTACTTC. Full variable domain (outside the CDR3, taken from reference TRBV11-3 and TRBJ2-5): EAGVVQSPRYKIIEKKQPVAFWCNPISGHNTLYWYLQNLGQGPELLIRYENEEAVDDSQLPKDRFSAERLKGVDSTLKIQPAELGDSAVYLCASSFGTAGETQYFGPGTRLLVL.